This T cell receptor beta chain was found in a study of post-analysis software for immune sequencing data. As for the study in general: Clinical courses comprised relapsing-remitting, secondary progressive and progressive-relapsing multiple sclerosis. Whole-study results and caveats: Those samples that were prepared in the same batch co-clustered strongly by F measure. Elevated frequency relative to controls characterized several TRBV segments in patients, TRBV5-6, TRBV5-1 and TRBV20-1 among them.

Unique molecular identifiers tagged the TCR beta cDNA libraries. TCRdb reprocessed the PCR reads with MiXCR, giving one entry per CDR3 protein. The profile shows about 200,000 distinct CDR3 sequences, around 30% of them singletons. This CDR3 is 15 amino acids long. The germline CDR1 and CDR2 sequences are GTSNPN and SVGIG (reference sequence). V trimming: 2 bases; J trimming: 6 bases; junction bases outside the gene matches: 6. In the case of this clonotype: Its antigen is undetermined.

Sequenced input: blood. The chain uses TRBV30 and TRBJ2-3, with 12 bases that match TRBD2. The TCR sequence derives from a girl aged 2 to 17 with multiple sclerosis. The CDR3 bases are TGTGCCTGGAGTTACTCTAGCGGGAGGGCTGATACGCAGTATTTT. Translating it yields CAWSYSSGRADTQYF.